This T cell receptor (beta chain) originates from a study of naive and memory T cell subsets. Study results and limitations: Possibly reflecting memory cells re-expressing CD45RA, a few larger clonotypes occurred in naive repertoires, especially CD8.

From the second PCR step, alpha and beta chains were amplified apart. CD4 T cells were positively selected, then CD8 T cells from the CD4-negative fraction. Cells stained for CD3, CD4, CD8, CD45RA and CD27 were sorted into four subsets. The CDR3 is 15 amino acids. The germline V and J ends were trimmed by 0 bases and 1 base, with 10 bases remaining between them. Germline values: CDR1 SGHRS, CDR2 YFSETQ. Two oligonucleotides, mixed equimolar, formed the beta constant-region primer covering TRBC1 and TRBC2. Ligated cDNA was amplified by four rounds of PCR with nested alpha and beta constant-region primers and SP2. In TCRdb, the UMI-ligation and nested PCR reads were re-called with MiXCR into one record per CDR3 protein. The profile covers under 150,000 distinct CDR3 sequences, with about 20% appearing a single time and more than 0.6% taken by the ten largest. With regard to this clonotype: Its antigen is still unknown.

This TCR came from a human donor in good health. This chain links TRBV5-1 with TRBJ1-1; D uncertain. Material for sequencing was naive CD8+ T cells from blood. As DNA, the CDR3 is TGCGCCAGCAGCTTGGGGGGTAATGGGAACACTGAAGCTTTCTTT. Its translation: CASSLGGNGNTEAFF.